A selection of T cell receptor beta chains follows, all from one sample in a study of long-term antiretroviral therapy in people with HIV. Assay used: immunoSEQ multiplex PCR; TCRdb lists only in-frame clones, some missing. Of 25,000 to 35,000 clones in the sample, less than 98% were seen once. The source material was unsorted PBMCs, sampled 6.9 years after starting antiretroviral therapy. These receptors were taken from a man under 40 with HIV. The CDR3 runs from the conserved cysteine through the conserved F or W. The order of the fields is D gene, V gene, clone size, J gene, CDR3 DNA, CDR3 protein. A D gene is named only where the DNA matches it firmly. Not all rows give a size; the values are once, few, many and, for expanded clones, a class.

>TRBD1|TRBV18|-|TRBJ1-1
TGTGCCAGCTCACCGCCGACAGGGGCCTTAAGTGACACTGAAGCTTTCTTT
CASSPPTGALSDTEAFF
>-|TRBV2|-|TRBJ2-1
TGTGCCAGCAGTGCGGGAGTTTCCTACAATGAGCAGTTCTTC
CASSAGVSYNEQFF
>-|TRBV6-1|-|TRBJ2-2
TGTGCCAGCAGTGAATATGAACTGGCGAACACCGGGGAGCTGTTTTTT
CASSEYELANTGELFF
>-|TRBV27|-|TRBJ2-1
TGTGCCAGCAGTTTAATGGGAAGGGTGACCCCGGATCTGCGGATCTTC
CASSLMGRVTPDLRIF
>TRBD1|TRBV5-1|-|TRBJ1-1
TGCGCCAGCGGGGGGACAGGAGCGAACACTGAAGCTTTCTTT
CASGGTGANTEAFF
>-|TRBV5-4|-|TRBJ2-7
TGTGCCAGCAGCCCAGACTCGACCTACGAGCAGTACTTC
CASSPDSTYEQYF
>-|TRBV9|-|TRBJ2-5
TGTGCCAGCGGTATCAGCTTCGAGACCCAGTACTTC
CASGISFETQYF
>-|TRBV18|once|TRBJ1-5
TGTGCCAGCTCACCAACGGGGAGGGGGGATCAGCCCCAGCATTTT
CASSPTGRGDQPQHF
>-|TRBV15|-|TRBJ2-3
TGTGCCACCAGCAGAGATCGTGATAGCACAGATACGCAGTATTTT
CATSRDRDSTDTQYF
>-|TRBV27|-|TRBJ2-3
TGTGCCAGCACGAAAGGGGGGCCCCTCAGAGATACGCAGTATTTT
CASTKGGPLRDTQYF
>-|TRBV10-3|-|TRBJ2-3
TGTGCCTCCAGGGAGGGACACTCCACAGATACGCAGTATTTT
CASREGHSTDTQYF
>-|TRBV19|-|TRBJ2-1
TGTGCCAGCCTCGGATACAATGAGCAGTTCTTC
CASLGYNEQFF
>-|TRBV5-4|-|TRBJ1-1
TGTGCCAGCAGCTTGGCTGGGAGGGGTACTGAAGCTTTCTTT
CASSLAGRGTEAFF
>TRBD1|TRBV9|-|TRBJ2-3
TGTGCCAGCAGCAAGCCGGGACAGACAGATACGCAGTATTTT
CASSKPGQTDTQYF
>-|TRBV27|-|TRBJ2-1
TGTGCCAGCAGTTTATCGAACCACAATGAGCAGTTCTTC
CASSLSNHNEQFF
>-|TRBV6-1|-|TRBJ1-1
TGTGCCAGCAGGGCAGGGTACCTTGAAGCTTTCTTT
CASRAGYLEAFF
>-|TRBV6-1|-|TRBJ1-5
TGTGCCAGCAGTCCTAGGGGCAACAATCAGCCCCAGCATTTT
CASSPRGNNQPQHF
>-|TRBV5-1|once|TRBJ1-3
TGCGCCAGCAGCTTGGATTTGTTAACGGGGAGCTCTGGAAACACCATATATTTT
CASSLDLLTGSSGNTIYF
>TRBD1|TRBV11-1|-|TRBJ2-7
TGTGCCAGCAGCTTCCGGGACAGCTACGAGCAGTACTTC
CASSFRDSYEQYF
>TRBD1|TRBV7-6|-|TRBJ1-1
TGTGCCAGCAGCTTAGCGCGGGCAGGGGGCCCCAACACTGAAGCTTTCTTT
CASSLARAGGPNTEAFF
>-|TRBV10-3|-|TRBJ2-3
TGTGCCATCAGTGAAGCCCACGGGGGACCCGGCACAGATACGCAGTATTTT
CAISEAHGGPGTDTQYF